This T cell receptor beta chain was identified in a study of blood T cell repertoires in COVID-19. About the study: The samples span acute and convalescent COVID-19 from the United States, Italy and Spain. PBMCs, B-cell-depleted T cells, or T cells provided the cDNA or gDNA that made up the material.

From germline, CDR1 is SGHRS and CDR2 YFSETQ. The length of the CDR3 is 15 residues. V was pared by 0 bases and J by 7 bases, with 4 bases of the junction left unmatched. In the authors' methods: Estimation of nucleated cell counts was performed using reference gene primer amplification. TCRdb's table, derived via immunoSEQ multiplex PCR, lists solely in-frame clones and lacks some. V, J and clone size were drawn from that table, and D and trimming were deduced from the DNA. The sample holds tens of thousands of clones, about 86% seen once. The gene calls are TRBV5-1 and TRBJ1-2; 12 bases are a match to TRBD1. Sequences were obtained from peripheral blood. The sequence derives from a man aged 35-49 years with active COVID-19. The CDR3 coding sequence is TGCGCCAGCAGCTTGGAGGGACAGGGGGCGCTTGGCTACACCTTC. Amino acids: CASSLEGQGALGYTF.